This TCR beta chain is drawn from a study of blood T cells in healthy people across ages. Findings and limits, study-wide: Aged donors had fewer naive CD4+ cells and lower diversity than long-lived donors. Diversity estimates from one million T cells were considered underestimates.

With a J-beta primer mix and a sample-barcoded 5' primer, a second PCR ran about 7 to 12 cycles. Each cDNA was tagged by a template-switch adaptor containing 12 random nucleotides. From the 5' RACE reads, TCRdb called clonotypes with MiXCR, one entry per CDR3 protein. The repertoire consists of about 780,000 distinct CDR3 sequences, with 62% occurring once and the leading ten covering about 27%. A note on this clonotype: Its antigen remains unidentified.

V gave up 2 bases and J gave up 0 bases; unmatched junction bases: 10. The CDR3 has 20 residues. Germline lookup yields CDR1 MNHEY and CDR2 SVGAGI. This sequence was found in a man under 40 in good health. Sample: blood. The rearrangement links TRBV6-5 to TRBJ2-6; 10 bases align to TRBD2. The CDR3 spells CASSYPFLAGAISGANVLTF. For the CDR3, the DNA is TGTGCCAGCAGTTACCCGTTTCTAGCGGGGGCCATCTCTGGGGCCAACGTCCTGACTTTC.